This T cell receptor beta chain emerged from a study of CXCR3-negative and CXCR3-positive naive CD8 T cells. UMI labels and 5' RACE were used to prepare the TRB cDNA libraries. TCRdb reworked the 5' RACE reads into one entry per CDR3 protein, no DNA. The sample has some 130,000 distinct CDR3 sequences; the top ten hold 0.45% to 0.6%. The CDR3 is made up of 15 amino acids. As for this clonotype: The antigen is not known.

Overall study results and limits: CXCR3-negative and CXCR3-positive naive cells shared comparable TRBV-TRBJ usage, but memory cells did not.

The origin of this receptor is a human donor in good health. Some clones in this sample may be carry-over from other donors' samples. The sequenced sample consisted of naive CXCR3- CD8+ T cells from blood. Regarding subset: CD45RO-CCR7+CD27+CD95- naive CD8+ T cells lacking CXCR3 (TNR3-). The rearrangement links TRBV12-3 or TRBV12-4 to TRBJ1-1. CDR3 amino acids: CASSFWTSSNTEAFF.